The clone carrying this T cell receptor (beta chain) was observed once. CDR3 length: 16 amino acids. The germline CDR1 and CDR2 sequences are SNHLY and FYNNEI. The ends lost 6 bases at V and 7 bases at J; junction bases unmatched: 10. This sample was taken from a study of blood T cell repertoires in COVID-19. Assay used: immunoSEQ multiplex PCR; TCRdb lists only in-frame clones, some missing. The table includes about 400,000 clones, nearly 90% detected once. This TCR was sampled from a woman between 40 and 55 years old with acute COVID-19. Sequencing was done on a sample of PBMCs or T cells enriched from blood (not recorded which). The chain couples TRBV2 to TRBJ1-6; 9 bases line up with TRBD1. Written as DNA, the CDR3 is TGTGCCAGCAGCAAAACAGGGGGCCATCGAAATTCACCCCTCCACTTT. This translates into CASSKTGGHRNSPLHF. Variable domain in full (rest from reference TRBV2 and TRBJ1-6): EPEVTQTPSHQVTQMGQEVILRCVPISNHLYFYWYRQILGQKVEFLVSFYNNEISEKSEIFDDQFSVERPDGSNFTLKIRSTKLEDSAMYFCASSKTGGHRNSPLHFGNGTRLTVT.